This TCR beta chain was sequenced for a study of CD8 T cells in Susac syndrome. Reverse transcription of about 0.5 to 1 ug RNA used random hexamers. TCRdb analysed the immunoSEQ multiplex PCR reads with MiXCR anew, one entry per CDR3 protein. In the table there are under 200,000 distinct CDR3 sequences, about 93% of which are singletons. Germline-derived CDR1 and CDR2 are LNHNV and YYDKDF (reference sequence). The CDR3 loop spans 13 amino acids. V lost 6 bases, J lost 3 bases, and 2 bases stayed unmatched. Matching for age and sex applied to the controls, who were healthy donors. Negative isolation yielded the CD8+ and CD4+ T cells, while FACS enriched the TEMRA cells. This clonotype was seen only once.

Sequenced: CD4+ T cells from PBMCs. V is TRBV15 and J is TRBJ2-5; 9 positions agree with TRBD1. The TCR was taken from a human donor in good health. CDR3 DNA: TGTGCCACCAGTAGGGACAGGGAAGAGACCCAGTACTTC. Protein sequence: CATSRDREETQYF. Full variable domain (remainder filled in from reference TRBV15 and TRBJ2-5): DAMVIQNPRYQVTQFGKPVTLSCSQTLNHNVMYWYQQKSSQAPKLLFHYYDKDFNNEADTPDNFQSRRPNTSFCFLDIRSPGLGDTAMYLCATSRDREETQYFGPGTRLLVL.